The 25 T cell receptor beta chains reported below all come from one sample, sequenced in a study of blood T cell repertoires in COVID-19. Repertoires were generated with immunoSEQ multiplex PCR, while TCRdb's copy carries only in-frame clones and drops some. The table shows around 400,000 clones, with 80% to 90% occurring only once. Sequencing input: peripheral blood. The receptors derive from a man in his forties with acute or convalescent COVID-19.

The chain recombines TRBV18 with TRBJ2-5, with TRBD1 matching 7 bases. The germline gives CDR1 KGHSH, CDR2 LQKENI. V gave up 8 bases and J gave up 0 bases; unmatched junction bases: 6. There are 14 residues in the CDR3. CDR3 in DNA: TGTGCCAGCACAAACAGGGGCAACCAAGAGACCCAGTACTTC. It encodes CASTNRGNQETQYF.

This clone occurred a few times. This chain connects TRBV5-1 to TRBJ1-1; the match to TRBD1 covers 11 bases. Trimming took 3 bases from V and 10 from J; bases not matched to a gene: 14. This CDR3 contains 16 residues. Germline values: CDR1 SGHRS, CDR2 YFSETQ. The CDR3 nucleotides are TGCGCCAGCAGCTCGTTGCCGGACAGGGGGCCCAAGAGAGCTTTCTTT. Protein: CASSSLPDRGPKRAFF.

The chain employs TRBV6-4 and TRBJ1-1, with a weak D call TRBD1 (6 bases). The germline V gene encodes CDR1 MRHNA and CDR2 SNTAGT. V was shortened by 3 bases and J by 8 bases, with 16 bases between the two germline ends. The CDR3 is 14 amino acids. CDR3 protein: CASSDSPGVDEAFF. The CDR3 DNA reads TGTGCCAGCAGTGATTCCCCAGGGGTTGACGAAGCTTTCTTT.

This clone was observed a handful of times. The chain uses TRBV28 and TRBJ1-2, with TRBD1 matching over 11 bases. V lost 1 base and J lost 5; bases outside the gene matches: 9. Germline V gene data show CDR1 as MDHEN and CDR2 as SYDVKM. The CDR3 spans 17 residues. CDR3 region: CASSLLTEGQGAYGYTF. Here the CDR3 DNA reads TGTGCCAGCAGTTTATTGACCGAAGGACAGGGGGCATATGGCTACACCTTC.

The chain carries TRBV3-1 (or the pseudogene TRBV3-2) and TRBJ2-7; D uncertain. V was pared by 1 base and J by 5 bases, with 3 bases between. Germline V gene data show CDR1 as LGHDT and CDR2 as YNNKEL (reference sequence). The CDR3 is made up of 11 amino acids. The CDR3 is CASSQGDEQYF. The CDR3 nucleotides read TGTGCCAGCAGCCAAGGAGACGAGCAGTACTTC.

V usage is TRBV6-1 and J usage is TRBJ1-4; D gene ambiguous. The CDR3 totals 14 residues. Per the germline V gene, CDR1 is MNHNS and CDR2 is SASEGT. The V gene lost 2 bases and the J gene lost 13 bases, with 17 bases spanning the gap. The chain's CDR3 is CASSELTGRLILFF. CDR3 DNA: TGTGCCAGCAGTGAATTGACGGGTAGATTGATACTGTTTTTT.

This chain uses TRBV27 with TRBJ1-3; D is ambiguous. V was shortened by 6 bases and J by 4 bases, with 10 bases between the two germline ends. CDR1 is MNHEY and CDR2 is SMNVEV in the germline V gene (reference sequence). The CDR3 sequence is 13 residues long. The CDR3 region has the DNA TGTGCCAGCAGGCCGGGGAACGGAAACACCATATATTTT. Residues: CASRPGNGNTIYF.

This sequence joins TRBV28 and TRBJ2-3; 7 bases line up with TRBD2. The CDR3 loop spans 15 amino acids. V shed 6 bases, J shed 0 bases, and the junction held 6 bases outside the gene matches. Germline loops: CDR1 MDHEN, CDR2 SYDVKM. The CDR3 protein is CASSPIAGSTDTQYF. CDR3 bases: TGTGCCAGCAGCCCTATAGCGGGTAGCACAGATACGCAGTATTTT.

The V and J genes are TRBV5-8 and TRBJ2-3; 7 bases agree with TRBD1. CDR1 SGHTS and CDR2 YDEGEE come from the germline V gene. The V and J ends lost 4 bases and 6 bases, in that order; junction bases with no gene match: 11. The CDR3 sequence is 15 residues long. The CDR3 reads CASSHGTAHGDTQYF. The CDR3 coding sequence is TGTGCCAGCAGCCACGGGACAGCCCATGGGGATACGCAGTATTTT.

V and J are TRBV19 and TRBJ2-7; TRBD1 aligns across 8 bases. The trim removed 6 bases at V and 4 bases at J, leaving 14 bases unmatched. CDR3 size: 16 residues. Germline lookup yields CDR1 LNHDA and CDR2 SQIVND (reference sequence). The DNA for the CDR3 is TGTGCCAGTAGCGCCCAGTCCAGGGGGCCAGGGTACGAGCAGTACTTC. This sequence encodes CASSAQSRGPGYEQYF.

The chain couples TRBV19 to TRBJ1-6; possibly TRBD1 for D (6 bases). The CDR3 is 15 amino acids. CDR1 is LNHDA and CDR2 is SQIVND in the germline V gene (reference sequence). V lost 3 bases to trimming and J lost 10 bases, with 16 bases between them. The CDR3 DNA follows: TGTGCCAGTAGTATGTCAGGGGATTTAGAATCACCCCTCCACTTT. Protein sequence: CASSMSGDLESPLHF. The full variable domain, its missing parts supplied by reference TRBV19 and TRBJ1-6, is DGGITQSPKYLFRKEGQNVTLSCEQNLNHDAMYWYRQDPGQGLRLIYYSQIVNDFQKGDIAEGYSVSREKKESFPLTVTSAQKNPTAFYLCASSMSGDLESPLHFGNGTRLTVT.

The chain uses TRBV30 and TRBJ2-7; D remains unclear. CDR3 size: 11 residues. The germline V and J ends were trimmed by 2 bases and 3 bases, with 5 bases remaining between them. Germline CDR1 GTSNPN, CDR2 SVGIG (reference sequence). In nucleotides, the CDR3 is TGTGCCTGGAGTATCGTCTACGAGCAGTACTTC. This sequence encodes CAWSIVYEQYF.

V usage is TRBV30 and J usage is TRBJ1-2; TRBD1 matches 10 bases. The V and J ends lost 8 bases and 7 bases, in that order; junction bases with no gene match: 10. Germline loops: CDR1 GTSNPN, CDR2 SVGIG (reference sequence). This CDR3 has 13 amino acids. This chain's CDR3 is CAGPGQGLFGYTF. CDR3 nucleotide sequence: TGTGCCGGACCGGGACAGGGGTTGTTTGGCTACACCTTC.

This chain joins TRBV1 and TRBJ2-3; the table names TRBD2, a call not compared with the DNA. TRBV1 corresponds to a pseudogene. The CDR3 is 17 residues long. DNA of the CDR3: TGCACCAGCAGCGTTCGTCGCCTTCCTACTAGCACAGATACGCAGTATTTT. Encoded protein: CTSSVRRLPTSTDTQYF.

The chain employs TRBV29-1 and TRBJ1-4; D not resolved. Germline V gene lookup returns CDR1 SQVTM and CDR2 ANQGSEA. V was clipped by 5 bases and J by 0 bases, with 7 bases between them. The CDR3 contains 13 residues. This CDR3 reads CSVRPATNEKLFF. Written as DNA, the CDR3 is TGCAGCGTTCGTCCAGCAACTAATGAAAAACTGTTTTTT.

The chain carries TRBV18 and TRBJ1-4; TRBD1 agrees at 11 bases. J lost 14 bases, V lost 3 bases, and 14 bases had no gene match. The germline V gene has CDR1 KGHSH and CDR2 LQKENI. The CDR3 totals 16 residues. CDR3 nucleotide sequence: TGTGCCAGCTCACCGCCTGGGACAGGGGGAAACCCCGGGCTGTTTTTT. This encodes CASSPPGTGGNPGLFF.

The J gene is TRBJ2-1, the V gene TRBV2, with 11 bases aligning to TRBD2. The CDR3 consists of 17 residues. CDR1 is SNHLY, CDR2 FYNNEI, per germline. V shed 7 bases, J shed 7 bases, and the junction held 15 bases outside the gene matches. DNA of the CDR3: TGTGCCAGCACACGGGGGATAGCGGGAGGGACAAGGAATGAGCAGTTCTTC. Translating it yields CASTRGIAGGTRNEQFF.

The chain couples TRBV7-2 to TRBJ1-2; D remains unclear. CDR3 size: 14 residues. V was clipped by 0 bases and J by 2 bases, with 7 bases between them. Germline loops: CDR1 SGHTA, CDR2 FQGNSA. Here the CDR3 reads CASSLALLNYGYTF. The DNA for the CDR3 is TGTGCCAGCAGCTTAGCTCTCCTCAACTATGGCTACACCTTC.

The J gene is TRBJ1-2, the V gene TRBV19; D remains ambiguous. Germline V gives CDR1 LNHDA, CDR2 SQIVND (reference sequence). The CDR3 runs to 14 residues. V gave up 2 bases and J gave up 7 bases, with 14 bases separating them. CDR3 sequence: CASSIPAEGGGYTF. CDR3 sequence (DNA): TGTGCCAGTAGTATACCGGCAGAGGGTGGTGGCTACACCTTC.

This rearrangement joins TRBV9 to TRBJ2-3; D remains ambiguous. The V and J ends lost 1 base and 5 bases respectively, with 11 bases between them. This CDR3 region has 14 residues. CDR1 is SGDLS, CDR2 YYNGEE, per germline. The CDR3, as DNA: TGTGCCAGCAGCGTAAATCTAGTCGAAGATACGCAGTATTTT. Translation: CASSVNLVEDTQYF.

The rearrangement links TRBV27 to TRBJ2-7, with D possibly being TRBD1 (5 bases). The germline V and J ends were trimmed by 6 bases and 0 bases, with 15 bases remaining between them. Germline V CDR1 and CDR2: MNHEY, SMNVEV (reference sequence). The CDR3 loop spans 15 amino acids. CDR3 in DNA: TGTGCCAGCAGAATTCAGGGATTGAGCTCCTACGAGCAGTACTTC. It yields the protein CASRIQGLSSYEQYF.

The rearrangement joins TRBV20-1 to TRBJ2-1, with D uncertain. The CDR3 is 11 residues long. CDR1 is DFQATT and CDR2 is SNEGSKA in the germline V gene (reference sequence). V gave up 1 base and J gave up 7 bases, with 5 bases separating them. CDR3 DNA sequence: TGCAGTGCTAGAGCCGAGAATGAGCAGTTCTTC. It specifies CSARAENEQFF.

CDR3 DNA: TGTGCCAGTAGTGAGGGCCTGAGCTCCTACAATGAGCAGTTCTTC. The encoded protein is CASSEGLSSYNEQFF. The chain is built from TRBV19 and TRBJ2-1, with TRBD2 as a possible D gene (5 bases). From germline, CDR1 is LNHDA and CDR2 SQIVND (reference sequence). The CDR3 loop spans 15 amino acids. Between the trimmed V and J ends, which lost 5 bases and 0 bases, there was a span of 11 bases.

V usage is TRBV2 and J usage is TRBJ1-5; 7 bases agree with TRBD1. From germline, CDR1 is SNHLY and CDR2 FYNNEI. V lost 5 bases to trimming and J lost 5 bases; unmatched junction nucleotides: 6. The length of the CDR3 is 14 residues. The CDR3 bases are TGTGCCAGCAGTTATACAGGGGTTCATCAGCCCCAGCATTTT. Encoded protein: CASSYTGVHQPQHF.

The chain uses TRBV11-3 and TRBJ2-3; D may be TRBD1 (6 bases). The CDR3 length is 17 residues. V dropped 5 bases and J dropped 3 bases, with 21 bases sitting between them. Germline V gene sequence: CDR1 SGHNT, CDR2 YENEEA. CDR3 region: CASSQVFGRGPTDTQYF. The DNA of the CDR3 is TGTGCCAGCAGCCAGGTTTTCGGCAGGGGACCTACAGATACGCAGTATTTT.